The present T cell receptor beta chain was sequenced within a study of CD8 T cells in ankylosing spondylitis (dated by TCRdb to 2017 to 2019). Regarding the complete study: The study set out to find disease-linked TCR variants by profiling T cell receptor beta repertoires in ankylosing spondylitis patients and healthy donors. Peripheral blood samples were taken, and synovial fluid was additionally collected from ankylosing spondylitis patients. The full study cohort was made up of approximately 24 ankylosing spondylitis patients and about a hundred healthy donors.

What the work shows at the level of the full study, not this receptor alone: According to the report, matched synovial fluid samples from ankylosing spondylitis patients were significantly enriched for the disease-linked clones. Some TCR beta motif variants had previously been reported in synovial fluid and blood of reactive arthritis patients, which suggested common disease-initiation mechanisms. Blood from ankylosing spondylitis patients appeared to be characterized by a TCR beta motif made up of eight highly homologous amino acid variants. A CD8+ phenotype was shown by the disease-linked clones, which were found at relatively low frequencies in peripheral blood.

This clonotype has only a few counts. This clone's antigen is unknown. Per-nucleotide qualities are absent, and no much larger clonotype sits a single base away. The V end loses 6 bases and the J end loses 3 bases, and a stretch of 9 bases separates them. The CDR3 covers 11 residues, taking in both the cysteine and the phenylalanine. The only DNA kept is the CDR3, 33 bases in frame from the first base. CDR1 and CDR2, looked up from the germline V gene (reference sequence), are DFQATT and SNEGSKA. Sequencing was performed on an Illumina HiSeq 2500. Quantitative 5'-RACE with molecular barcodes was the method used to prepare the TCR beta libraries. Turning to the authors' computational methods: A new computational method, built on a probabilistic model of VDJ rearrangement, was used to identify disease-linked TCR variants. TCRdb took the public reads, trimmed them with fastp at Q25, ran MiXCR for clone calling and kept in-frame beta chains. A single entry per CDR3 protein holds the most common genes and DNA from its merged rows. Here the V and J calls rest on TCRdb's processing, not on the authors' analysis. The sample table holds just over 300,000 distinct CDR3 sequences, of which about a fifth were seen once. Around 3.2% of the sample lies in the top ten.

The sample consisted of blood, either unsorted or a sorted T cell fraction (not recorded which). The chain links TRBV20-1 with TRBJ2-7; too little of a D gene remains to name it. This sequence was found in a female donor with ankylosing spondylitis or in good health (not recorded which). The DNA sequence is as follows: TGCAGTGCAGAACAGAACTACGAGCAGTACTTC. Its protein reads: CSAEQNYEQYF.